What follows describes a single TCR beta chain. The record originates from a study of long-term antiretroviral therapy in people with HIV. A v3.0 immunoSEQ assay was performed at survey level. The data were produced by immunoSEQ multiplex PCR, yet TCRdb's version contains in-frame clones alone and is incomplete. The data contain tens of thousands of clones, roughly 95% of them singletons. The CDR3 has 14 amino acids. The V end was cut by 4 bases, the J end by 8 bases, with 17 bases between. Per the germline V gene, CDR1 is MNHEY and CDR2 is SVGAGI. The chain is built from TRBV6-5 and TRBJ1-1; D is perhaps TRBD1 (5 bases). This clonotype originated in a woman aged 45 to 65 with HIV. Sequencing used unsorted PBMCs, obtained 3.7 years after starting antiretroviral therapy. Here the CDR3 reads CASSFAKTAAEAFF. CDR3 nucleotides: TGTGCCAGCAGTTTCGCAAAGACAGCGGCCGAAGCTTTCTTT.